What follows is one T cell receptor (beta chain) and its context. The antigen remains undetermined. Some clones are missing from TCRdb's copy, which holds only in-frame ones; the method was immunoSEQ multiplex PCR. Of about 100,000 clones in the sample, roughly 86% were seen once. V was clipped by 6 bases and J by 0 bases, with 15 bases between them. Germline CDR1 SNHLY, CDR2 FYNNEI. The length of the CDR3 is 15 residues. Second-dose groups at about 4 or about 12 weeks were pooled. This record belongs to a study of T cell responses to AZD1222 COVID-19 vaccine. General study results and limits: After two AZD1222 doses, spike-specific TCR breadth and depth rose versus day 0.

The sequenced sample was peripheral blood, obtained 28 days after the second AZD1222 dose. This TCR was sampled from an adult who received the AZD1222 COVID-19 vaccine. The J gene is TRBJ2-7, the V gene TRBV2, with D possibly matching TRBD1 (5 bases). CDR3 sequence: CASSPRAGRSYEQYF. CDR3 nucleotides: TGTGCCAGCAGCCCCCGGGCAGGGCGCTCCTACGAGCAGTACTTC.